This T cell receptor beta chain was sequenced in a study of blood T cells in healthy people across ages. Study outcomes and limitations: There was no known CMV status for donors, so expanded clonotype changes were possibly confounded. Higher diversity, along with more naive CD4+ cells, distinguished long-lived donors from aged donors.

Comments on this clonotype: The antigen remains undetermined.

Alongside a J-beta primer mix, a sample-barcoded 5' primer served in a second PCR lasting about 6 to 12 cycles. TCRdb independently ran MiXCR on the 5' RACE reads; one entry per CDR3 protein. The sample consists of about 1.7 million distinct CDR3 sequences, roughly 27% of them appearing once. The authors extracted at least 5.5 micrograms of total RNA per sample. Trimming took 0 bases from V and 1 from J, leaving 8 bases between them. This CDR3 region has 15 residues. CDR1 LNHNV and CDR2 YYDKDF come from the germline V gene (reference sequence). This rearrangement joins TRBV15 to TRBJ2-3; no reliable D call. This TCR derives from a woman in her twenties or thirties in good health. Sequenced: blood. CDR3 DNA: TGTGCCACCAGCAGAGATGGGAAGGGCACAGATACGCAGTATTTT. It translates to CATSRDGKGTDTQYF.